Listed here are 3 T cell receptor beta chains from one sample, sequenced in a study of T cells in Graves' hyperthyroidism and ophthalmopathy. TCR beta CDR3 sequences were amplified from RNA transcripts. Primed by the HTBI set, a first-round RT-PCR was run on the TCR CDR3. TCRdb analysed the multiplex PCR reads with MiXCR anew, one entry per CDR3 protein. The table records about 570,000 distinct CDR3 sequences, 46% of them present only once. Sequenced: peripheral blood or thyroid tissue (not recorded which). These receptors came from an adult woman with Graves' disease, either hyperthyroidism or ophthalmopathy (not recorded which).

V is TRBV18 and J is TRBJ2-7; the D gene is possibly TRBD1 (5 bases). CDR3 length equals 15 residues. Trimming cost V 1 base and J 5 bases, with 15 bases left between them. Per germline, CDR1 KGHSH and CDR2 LQKENI. The CDR3, as DNA: TGTGCCAGCTCACCACTAGGGGCCCAGGTCCACGAGCAGTACTTC. This gives the protein CASSPLGAQVHEQYF.

The chain uses TRBV7-9 and TRBJ1-1; D is unresolved. The CDR3 runs 12 residues. The germline CDR1 and CDR2 sequences are SEHNR and FQNEAQ (reference sequence). Trimming removed 5 bases from V and 10 bases from J, with 14 bases in between. CDR3 sequence reads: CASSRALKGAFF. CDR3 nucleotides: TGTGCCAGCAGCAGGGCCCTCAAAGGAGCTTTCTTT.

The sample holds one count of this clonotype. This could be a read error, since a much larger clone is one nucleotide away. V usage is TRBV25-1 and J usage is TRBJ1-2; no definite D call. This CDR3 spans 13 amino acids. The germline V gene encodes CDR1 MGHDK and CDR2 SYGVNS. CDR3 sequence reads: CASSESENYGYAF. The CDR3 region has the DNA TGTGCCAGCAGTGAATCTGAAAACTATGGCTACGCCTTC.